The present T cell receptor (beta chain) was sequenced within a study of blood T cells in healthy people across ages. Next came a second PCR, run for about 7 to 11 cycles, which used a sample-barcoded 5' primer along with a J-beta primer mix. TCRdb itself ran the 5' RACE reads through MiXCR, one entry per CDR3 protein. This table holds more than 1 million distinct CDR3 sequences, 40% to 55% found once. General study points: Getting older went along with TCR beta diversity per million T cells dropping roughly linearly.

This CDR3 contains 15 residues. CDR1 and CDR2 (germline): SNHLY, FYNNEI. The V gene end was trimmed by 7 bases and the J gene end by 6 bases; junction bases not matched to a gene: 8. This clonotype occurred a few times. No antigen is known for it. This chain joins TRBV2 and TRBJ2-7, with 14 bases lining up with TRBD2. The sample was blood. The source is a woman aged 55 to 70 in good health. The CDR3 loop is CASTLGLAGDGEQYF. As DNA, the CDR3 is TGTGCCAGCACTCTGGGACTAGCGGGAGATGGCGAGCAGTACTTC.